These T cell receptor beta chains were read from a single sample in a study of blood T cell repertoires in COVID-19. Some clones are missing from TCRdb's copy, which holds only in-frame ones; the method was immunoSEQ multiplex PCR. The sample includes over 250,000 clones, 85% of them seen just once. Sequences were obtained from peripheral blood. The origin of the receptors is a human donor in a cohort sampled during active COVID-19. Both conserved end residues are part of each CDR3. D genes are given only for firm matches. Expanded clones are given a class, and other clones once, few, many or no size at all.

J | D | V | size | CDR3 | DNA
TRBJ2-4 | . | TRBV2 | . | CASPPAGRVLAKNIQYF | TGTGCCAGCCCCCCGGCGGGGCGGGTACTAGCCAAAAACATTCAGTACTTC
TRBJ2-7 | . | TRBV27 | . | CASSATTYAYEQYF | TGTGCCAGCAGTGCAACAACGTATGCCTACGAGCAGTACTTC
TRBJ2-3 | TRBD2 | TRBV5-1 | few | CASSPRTSASTDTQYF | TGCGCCAGCAGCCCCCGAACTAGCGCTTCCACAGATACGCAGTATTTT
TRBJ2-2 | TRBD2 | TRBV15 | once | CATSSRSGADTGELFF | TGTGCCACCAGCAGTCGGAGCGGGGCCGACACCGGGGAGCTGTTTTTT
TRBJ2-2 | TRBD1 | TRBV25-1 | once | CASSSRTGRNTGELFF | TGTGCCAGCAGTTCGAGGACAGGGAGAAACACCGGGGAGCTGTTTTTT
TRBJ1-2 | . | TRBV5-6 | . | CASSFGVSPGGYTF | TGTGCCAGCAGCTTCGGGGTATCGCCGGGTGGCTACACCTTC
TRBJ2-5 | . | TRBV13 | once | CASSLDGRQQETQYF | TGTGCCAGCAGCTTAGATGGCAGGCAACAAGAGACCCAGTACTTC
TRBJ1-2 | TRBD1 | TRBV25-1 | . | CASSAGQGRNGYTF | TGTGCCAGCAGTGCGGGACAGGGTCGGAATGGCTACACCTTC
TRBJ2-7 | TRBD1 | TRBV27 | . | CASSFLTTGTGRYEQYF | TGTGCCAGCAGCTTTCTCACTACCGGGACAGGGAGGTACGAGCAGTACTTC
TRBJ2-1 | TRBD2 | TRBV6-5 | . | CASGRGRYNEQFF | TGTGCCAGTGGGCGGGGGAGGTACAATGAGCAGTTCTTC
TRBJ2-1 | TRBD2 | TRBV27 | . | CASSSGLAANEQFF | TGTGCCAGCAGTTCAGGACTAGCGGCTAATGAGCAGTTCTTC
TRBJ2-1 | . | TRBV6-5 | . | CASSYTGSEQFF | TGTGCCAGCAGTTACACGGGAAGTGAGCAGTTCTTC
TRBJ1-1 | . | TRBV6-5 | . | CASSTGRGNTEAFF | TGTGCCAGCAGTACAGGGAGGGGGAACACTGAAGCTTTCTTT
TRBJ2-5 | TRBD2 | TRBV7-2 | . | CASSSSGGGVTQYF | TGTGCCAGCAGCTCTAGCGGGGGGGGCGTTACCCAGTACTTC
TRBJ1-4 | . | TRBV18 | . | CASGGVATNEKLFF | TGTGCCAGCGGAGGGGTCGCAACTAATGAAAAACTGTTTTTT
TRBJ1-3 | . | TRBV2 | . | CASSSQAGGNTIYF | TGTGCCAGCAGCTCCCAGGCGGGGGGAAACACCATATATTTT
TRBJ2-1 | . | TRBV2 | . | CASSTSPGFESSYNEQFF | TGTGCCAGCAGCACTTCCCCGGGGTTCGAGAGCTCCTACAATGAGCAGTTCTTC
TRBJ1-1 | TRBD1 | TRBV5-1 | once | CASSPTGQETEAFF | TGCGCCAGCAGCCCGACCGGACAGGAAACTGAAGCTTTCTTT
TRBJ1-1 | TRBD1 | TRBV9 | . | CASSVGPKGAKNTEAFF | TGTGCCAGCAGCGTAGGACCCAAGGGGGCGAAGAACACTGAAGCTTTCTTT
TRBJ2-1 | . | TRBV28 | . | CASSLGFLGGTLTYDEQFF | TGTGCCAGCAGTTTGGGGTTCTTGGGCGGGACCCTGACTTATGATGAGCAGTTCTTC
TRBJ1-4 | . | TRBV19 | . | CASSMQEKNEKLFF | TGTGCCAGTAGTATGCAGGAAAAGAATGAAAAACTGTTTTTT
TRBJ1-2 | TRBD1 | TRBV28 | . | CASSFGTGPYGYTF | TGTGCCAGCAGTTTCGGGACAGGGCCTTATGGCTACACCTTC
TRBJ2-1 | . | TRBV9 | . | CASSRSGEPYNEQFF | TGTGCCAGCAGCCGGTCAGGGGAGCCCTACAATGAGCAGTTCTTC
TRBJ1-5 | . | TRBV7-6 | . | CASSLIAGSAQPQHF | TGTGCCAGCAGCTTAATCGCAGGGTCGGCTCAGCCCCAGCATTTT
TRBJ2-7 | . | TRBV6-6 | . | CASSSLRNYEQYF | TGTGCCAGCAGCTCCCTACGAAACTACGAGCAGTACTTC
TRBJ2-1 | TRBD2 | TRBV28 | . | CASSPSGEAGGEQFF | TGTGCCAGCAGTCCAAGCGGCGAAGCGGGGGGTGAGCAGTTCTTC
TRBJ1-2 | . | TRBV7-9 | . | CASSLALNYGYTF | TGTGCCAGCAGCTTAGCACTGAACTATGGCTACACCTTC
TRBJ2-6 | TRBD1 | TRBV4-1 | . | CASSPSVTGGRGANVLTF | TGCGCCAGCAGCCCCTCCGTGACAGGGGGCAGAGGGGCCAACGTCCTGACTTTC
TRBJ2-7 | . | TRBV15 | . | CATSRPNSREQYF | TGTGCCACCAGCAGACCAAATAGCCGCGAGCAGTACTTC